These 5 T cell receptor beta chains were sequenced from one sample in a study of regulatory T cells in long-lasting Graves disease. Noted time point: newly diagnosed GD, antithyroid drugs for less than 3 months. Extracted RNA from PBMCs served as the source of the TCR library. With iRepertoire HTBI primers and Arm-PCR of CDR3 regions, TCR beta libraries were built. TCRdb used MiXCR to reprocess the multiplex PCR reads, holding one entry per CDR3 protein. Of some 460,000 distinct CDR3 sequences listed, about a sixth are singletons. These data were likewise used in another study, on T cells in Graves' hyperthyroidism and ophthalmopathy.

The sequencing used peripheral blood mononuclear cells (PBMCs), collected at new diagnosis, from a patient treated with antithyroid drugs. The source of these receptors is a man in his forties or fifties with Graves disease.

Comments on this clonotype: A much larger clone is a single base away; this may be a read error. The V gene is TRBV18, the J gene TRBJ1-6; 10 bases are shared with TRBD1. The ends lost 5 bases at V and 8 bases at J; junction bases unmatched: 6. Per germline, CDR1 KGHSH and CDR2 LQKENI. The CDR3 has 15 amino acids. CDR3 amino acids: CASSSGQGDHSPLHF. In nucleotides, the CDR3 is TGTGCCAGCTCATCCGGACAGGGGGATCATTCACCCCTCCACTTT.

The chain has TRBV7-2 and TRBJ2-7, with a possible D match to TRBD2 (5 bases). Trimming removed 3 bases from V and 4 bases from J, with 16 bases in between. Germline-derived CDR1 and CDR2 are SGHTA and FQGNSA. This CDR3 is 15 amino acids long. CDR3 in DNA: TGTGCCAGCAGCTTGGGAGAAGTTGTAAGGTACGAGCAGTACTTC. Amino acids: CASSLGEVVRYEQYF.

This clonotype came up a few times. The gene calls are TRBV6-4 and TRBJ1-2; D may be TRBD1 (5 bases). Germline values: CDR1 MRHNA, CDR2 SNTAGT. V was shortened by 5 bases and J by 8 bases, with 12 bases between the two germline ends. This CDR3 is built from 12 residues. The CDR3 DNA is TGTGCCAGCAGTCAGGGTGGTTCGGGCTACACCTTC. Its translation: CASSQGGSGYTF.

The genes are TRBV27 and TRBJ1-2; the match to TRBD1 covers 9 bases. Germline V gene data show CDR1 as MNHEY and CDR2 as SMNVEV (reference sequence). The CDR3 runs to 15 residues. The junction had 4 bases not matched to a gene; V was cut back by 0 bases and J by 5 bases. CDR3 coding DNA: TGTGCCAGCAGTTTATCCCCCGGGACAGGGTATGGCTACACCTTC. Its translation is CASSLSPGTGYGYTF.

This clonotype was detected many times. This chain links TRBV30 with TRBJ2-1, with D unclear. CDR1 is GTSNPN and CDR2 is SVGIG in the germline V gene (reference sequence). With 4 bases removed from V and 7 bases from J, the gap between germline ends came to 14 bases. This CDR3 contains 13 residues. The CDR3 DNA is TGTGCCTGGAAAGCCTCCAAGGTTAATGAGCAGTTCTTC. Translating gives CAWKASKVNEQFF.